This T cell receptor beta chain was identified during a study of regulatory T cells in long-lasting Graves disease. At the level of the study: More than 5 years of antithyroid drugs with positive TSH receptor antibodies defined persistent Graves' disease.

This clonotype was picked up a small number of times. Germline V gene data show CDR1 as MNHNS and CDR2 as SASEGT. Trimming cost V 6 bases and J 0 bases, with 21 bases left between them. This CDR3 has 17 amino acids. Time point defined: persistent/refractory GD, antithyroid drugs over 5 years with positive TRAb. RNA from PBMCs was the source of the TCR library. Roughly 10 milliliters of peripheral blood were drawn into EDTA tubes. To make TCR beta libraries, researchers used iRepertoire HTBI primers and Arm-PCR of CDR3 regions. In TCRdb, the multiplex PCR reads were re-called with MiXCR into one record per CDR3 protein. The data hold around 430,000 distinct CDR3 sequences, with around a fifth observed a single time.

The chain combines TRBV6-1 with TRBJ2-7; D remains ambiguous. This clonotype was obtained from a female donor with Graves disease. The source was peripheral blood mononuclear cells (PBMCs), collected when the disease was refractory, from a patient treated with antithyroid drugs. The CDR3 loop reads CASSRKVRVFGSYEQYF. The CDR3 DNA reads as TGTGCCAGCAGCCGCAAGGTACGCGTGTTCGGCTCCTACGAGCAGTACTTC.